These 19 T cell receptor beta chains originate from one sample sequenced in a study of blood T cells in healthy people across ages. Using a J-beta primer mix together with a sample-barcoded 5' primer, a second PCR was run for about 6 to 12 cycles. Each CDR3 protein is one row after TCRdb ran MiXCR on the 5' RACE reads. The sample records some 1.4 million distinct CDR3 sequences, roughly 40% being singletons. The sequenced sample consisted of blood. The receptors derive from a woman aged 18-35 years in good health.

V gene TRBV6-6 combines with J gene TRBJ2-3; D may be TRBD1 (5 bases). The V and J ends lost 6 bases and 4 bases respectively, with 8 bases between them. Germline assignment: CDR1 MNHNY and CDR2 SVGAGI (reference sequence). The CDR3 extends over 12 amino acids. The CDR3 bases are TGTGCCAGCAGGGACATGTCAGATACGCAGTATTTT. It yields the protein CASRDMSDTQYF.

This chain joins TRBV9 and TRBJ2-3, with D possibly TRBD2 on 6 matching bases. Trimming removed 0 bases at V and 0 bases at J, with 8 bases between. CDR1 and CDR2 from the germline V gene are SGDLS and YYNGEE. The CDR3 totals 15 residues. CDR3 nucleotides: TGTGCCAGCAGCGTAGGGGCGGGGAGCACAGATACGCAGTATTTT. It yields the protein CASSVGAGSTDTQYF.

In its sample, this clonotype was seen a few times. The V gene is TRBV11-2, the J gene TRBJ2-3; D might be TRBD1 or TRBD2, each matching 5 bases. There are 14 residues in the CDR3. V was cut by 4 bases and J by 9 bases, with 17 bases left in between. CDR1 and CDR2 from the germline V gene are SGHAT and FQNNGV. The CDR3 loop is CASSSYVTRDTQYF. DNA of the CDR3: TGTGCCAGCAGCTCCTACGTTACGAGGGACACGCAGTATTTT.

This clonotype was detected only a few times. The rearrangement joins TRBV12-3 or TRBV12-4 to TRBJ2-3, with D maybe TRBD2 (5 bases). The CDR3 consists of 16 residues. The V gene lost 5 bases and the J gene lost 6 bases, with 21 bases spanning the gap. The CDR3, as DNA: TGTGCCAGCAGTCCATCCGTGGGAGAGGTATGGGATACGCAGTATTTT. Translating it yields CASSPSVGEVWDTQYF.

On this clonotype itself: One junction end does not reproduce the germline sequence, and a read error may be involved. The chain is built from TRBV6-5 and TRBJ1-2, with 9 bases lining up with TRBD1. This CDR3 is built from 16 residues. From germline, CDR1 is MNHEY and CDR2 SVGAGI. The chain's CDR3 is CASTYPGQGARDGYTF. The CDR3 region has the DNA TGTGCCAGCACTTACCCGGGACAGGGTGCGAGGGATGGCTACACCTTC.

The J gene is TRBJ2-7, the V gene TRBV20-1, with TRBD2 identical over 9 bases. The V segment lost 6 bases and the J segment 5 bases; nucleotides outside the gene matches: 20. Germline CDR1 and CDR2: DFQATT and SNEGSKA (reference sequence). The CDR3 runs to 17 residues. This CDR3 is CSAQRWRGGKRRNEQYF. For the CDR3, the DNA is TGCAGTGCCCAGCGGTGGCGGGGGGGCAAAAGGAGAAACGAGCAGTACTTC.

Comment on this clonotype: One end of the junction does not line up with germline, which may come from a read error. This chain joins TRBV24-1 and TRBJ2-2; D gene ambiguous. This CDR3 spans 17 amino acids. CDR1 KGHDR and CDR2 SFDVKD come from the germline V gene. As DNA, the CDR3 is TGTGTCACCAGTGATCCCCGGGCAACCAGGAACACCGGGGAGCTGTTTTTT. It specifies CVTSDPRATRNTGELFF.

A few counts support this clonotype. The rearrangement links TRBV29-1 to TRBJ2-2; the match to TRBD2 covers 8 bases. Unmatched junction bases numbered 4, after V lost 7 bases and J lost 6 bases. CDR1 is SQVTM and CDR2 is ANQGSEA in the germline V gene. The CDR3 sequence is 12 residues long. CDR3 in DNA: TGCAGCGGTAGCGGGATGGCCGGGGAGCTGTTTTTT. Amino acids: CSGSGMAGELFF.

This clonotype was recorded a few times. V usage is TRBV20-1 and J usage is TRBJ1-5; D unresolved. This CDR3 has 12 residues. Per the germline V gene, CDR1 is DFQATT and CDR2 is SNEGSKA (reference sequence). The V and J ends lost 3 bases and 6 bases respectively, with 9 bases between them. CDR3 region: CSARPGSQPQHF. CDR3 sequence (DNA): TGCAGTGCTAGGCCGGGGAGTCAGCCCCAGCATTTT.

This CDR3 is CASSQGAGGSRETQFF. The CDR3, as DNA: TGTGCCAGCAGCCAAGGGGCGGGGGGATCGCGAGAGACCCAGTTCTTC. The genes are TRBV4-2 and TRBJ2-1; TRBD2 matches 8 bases. J was trimmed by 13 bases and V by 1 base; bases with no gene match: 15. The CDR3 is 16 amino acids. Per the germline V gene, CDR1 is LGHNA and CDR2 is YNFKEQ.

The chain has TRBV6-6 and TRBJ1-5; D is unresolved. Germline CDR1 reads MNHNY; CDR2 reads SVGAGI (reference sequence). CDR3 length: 15 amino acids. V lost 1 base and J lost 2, with 9 bases in between. The CDR3 DNA follows: TGTGCCAGCAGTTACTTGGGCGGAGGCAATCAGCCCCAGCATTTT. It codes for CASSYLGGGNQPQHF.

This clonotype has a single count. The chain combines TRBV19 with TRBJ1-1; D might be TRBD1 (6 bases). This CDR3 has 13 residues. V lost 10 bases and J 4 bases, leaving 16 bases between the germline ends. CDR1 LNHDA and CDR2 SQIVND come from the germline V gene (reference sequence). In DNA, the CDR3 is TGTGCCACGGAAGAGGAGGGGGGCACTGAAGCTTTCTTT. It translates to CATEEEGGTEAFF. Using reference TRBV19 and TRBJ1-1 for the parts outside the CDR3, the full variable domain is DGGITQSPKYLFRKEGQNVTLSCEQNLNHDAMYWYRQDPGQGLRLIYYSQIVNDFQKGDIAEGYSVSREKKESFPLTVTSAQKNPTAFYLCATEEEGGTEAFFGQGTRLTVV.

The V call is TRBV5-1, the J call TRBJ2-2, with D hard to call. The length of the CDR3 is 14 residues. V shed 3 bases and J shed 5 bases, with 11 bases lying between them. CDR1 is SGHRS, CDR2 YFSETQ, per germline. The DNA of the CDR3 is TGCGCCAGCAGCTCTGAGAGGATAACCGGGGAGCTGTTTTTT. This gives the protein CASSSERITGELFF.

This clonotype was found a few times. This chain joins TRBV20-1 and TRBJ2-3, with 7 bases fitting TRBD2. Germline loops: CDR1 DFQATT, CDR2 SNEGSKA (reference sequence). V shed 2 bases and J 0 bases; nucleotides not matched to a gene: 11. The CDR3 spans 17 residues. The CDR3 reads CSARPLKRDFSTDTQYF. The CDR3 DNA sequence: TGCAGTGCTAGACCTCTTAAGCGGGATTTTAGCACAGATACGCAGTATTTT.

This clonotype has just a few counts. The chain uses TRBV12-3 or TRBV12-4 and TRBJ2-1; TRBD1 matches 11 bases. CDR3 length equals 17 residues. V was clipped by 2 bases and J by 4 bases; unmatched bases: 7. The CDR3 DNA follows: TGTGCCAGCAGTTTATTTGTCGGACAGGGGGCGTACAATGAGCAGTTCTTC. Its translation is CASSLFVGQGAYNEQFF.

This clonotype was counted many times. This rearrangement joins TRBV29-1 to TRBJ2-7; 9 bases agree with TRBD1. The CDR3 is made up of 13 amino acids. V lost 7 bases and J lost 6; bases outside the gene matches: 10. The germline V gene has CDR1 SQVTM and CDR2 ANQGSEA. CDR3 region: CSGTGTGFGEQYF. The CDR3 DNA reads as TGCAGCGGAACCGGGACAGGGTTTGGCGAGCAGTACTTC.

A few counts support this clonotype. The V and J genes are TRBV28 and TRBJ1-1, with a possible D match to TRBD1 (6 bases). The V end was cut by 7 bases, the J end by 6 bases, with 21 bases between. Germline values: CDR1 MDHEN, CDR2 SYDVKM. This CDR3 comprises 15 residues. This CDR3 is CASTHRWDIGAEAFF. In DNA form, the CDR3 reads TGTGCCAGCACCCATCGGTGGGACATAGGTGCTGAAGCTTTCTTT.

The chain recombines TRBV12-3 or TRBV12-4 with TRBJ1-2; perhaps TRBD1 as D (5 bases). This CDR3 is 15 amino acids long. V was cut by 8 bases and J by 8 bases, with 24 bases left in between. CDR3 residues: CASSPDWDVEGGYTF. CDR3 nucleotides: TGTGCCAGCTCGCCGGACTGGGACGTCGAGGGAGGCTACACCTTC.

This clonotype was counted between two and nine times. The chain links TRBV29-1 to TRBJ1-5; a possible D gene is TRBD1 (6 bases). There are 13 residues in the CDR3. Germline-derived CDR1 and CDR2 are SQVTM and ANQGSEA. V dropped 6 bases and J dropped 5 bases, with 14 bases sitting between them. The CDR3 is CSVQGPGHQPQHF. The DNA for the CDR3 is TGCAGCGTCCAGGGGCCGGGCCATCAGCCCCAGCATTTT.